This entry lists 20 T cell receptor beta chains sequenced from one sample in a study of T-cell reconstitution after alpha-beta-depleted transplantation in children. Preparation of the TCRbeta library involved a method that used unique molecular identifiers. Via MiXCR, TCRdb re-called the PCR reads, giving one row per CDR3 protein. Of about 460,000 distinct CDR3 sequences in the sample, roughly 10% are singletons; the top ten hold around 2%. The sample in question was PBMCs, obtained before TCRalphabeta/CD19-depleted stem cell transplant. The source is a child aged 2 to 10 with inherited bone marrow failure, due to receive a stem cell transplant.

This sequence joins TRBV11-2 and TRBJ2-7; TRBD2 might be the D (5 bases). Trimming shortened V by 1 base and J by 4 bases, and 8 bases separated the two germline ends. Germline values: CDR1 SGHAT, CDR2 FQNNGV. The CDR3 spans 13 residues. CDR3 DNA sequence: TGTGCCAGCAGCTTAGTAGCGTTGTACGAGCAGTACTTC. Protein product: CASSLVALYEQYF.

The V and J genes are TRBV20-1 and TRBJ1-2, with a tentative D call TRBD1 (5 bases). CDR1 DFQATT and CDR2 SNEGSKA come from the germline V gene (reference sequence). Between the trimmed V and J ends, which lost 4 bases and 3 bases, there was a span of 24 bases. The CDR3 is 17 amino acids. The CDR3 reads CSATIPLDARGDYGYTF. The DNA of the CDR3 is TGCAGTGCTACCATTCCCCTAGATGCTCGGGGGGACTATGGCTACACCTTC.

This clonotype was seen many times. This chain connects TRBV5-1 to TRBJ2-1, with a weak D call TRBD1 (5 bases). The V end lost 7 bases, the J end lost 2 bases, and 13 bases lay between the germline ends. This CDR3 has 14 residues. CDR1 SGHRS and CDR2 YFSETQ come from the germline V gene. The CDR3 sequence: CASRQGFTYNEQFF. CDR3 nucleotide sequence: TGCGCCAGCCGCCAGGGTTTCACCTACAATGAGCAGTTCTTC. Full variable domain (missing parts from reference TRBV5-1 and TRBJ2-1): KAGVTQTPRYLIKTRGQQVTLSCSPISGHRSVSWYQQTPGQGLQFLFEYFSETQRNKGNFPGRFSGRQFSNSRSEMNVSTLELGDSALYLCASRQGFTYNEQFFGPGTRLTVL.

This clonotype showed up many times. This chain connects TRBV5-1 to TRBJ2-7, with D unresolved. The CDR3 is made up of 12 amino acids. Looked up from germline, CDR1 is SGHRS and CDR2 is YFSETQ. V was shortened by 6 bases and J by 1 base, with 8 bases between the two germline ends. The DNA of the CDR3 is TGCGCCAGCACCGCAGGTTCCTACGAGCAGTACTTC. Translating gives CASTAGSYEQYF.

This clonotype came up many times. V and J are TRBV4-3 and TRBJ2-5; D gene uncertain. Germline lookup yields CDR1 LGHNA and CDR2 YSLEER. This CDR3 is 17 amino acids long. V was clipped by 5 bases and J by 5 bases, with 24 bases between them. Here the CDR3 reads CASSSTLGPLKKETQYF. The CDR3 bases are TGCGCCAGCAGCTCTACCTTAGGACCACTGAAGAAGGAGACCCAGTACTTC.

This clonotype was detected ten times or more. J is TRBJ2-7 and V is TRBV27; weak D call: TRBD1 (5 bases). V lost 4 bases, J lost 6 bases, and 22 bases lay in between. Germline V CDR1 and CDR2: MNHEY, SMNVEV (reference sequence). There are 16 residues in the CDR3. The CDR3 region has the DNA TGTGCCAGCAGTTCCCGAACAGGACGCTCCCGGTGCGAGCAGTACTTC. It encodes CASSSRTGRSRCEQYF.

The chain employs TRBV7-2 and TRBJ2-3; 7 bases map to TRBD2. Per germline, CDR1 SGHTA and CDR2 FQGNSA. V was pared by 5 bases and J by 11 bases, with 13 bases of the junction left unmatched. CDR3 length: 14 amino acids. The CDR3 sequence is CASSQDPTSEKQYF. The CDR3, as DNA: TGTGCCAGCAGCCAAGACCCAACTAGCGAGAAGCAGTATTTT.

This clonotype was counted ten times or more. The chain couples TRBV10-2 to TRBJ1-6; D gene uncertain. Germline CDR1 is WSHSY and CDR2 is SAAADI. Trimming took off 2 bases at V and 15 bases at J, with 11 bases between the two ends. The CDR3 sequence is 12 residues long. The CDR3 protein is CASSEISLFLHF. In DNA form, the CDR3 reads TGCGCCAGCAGTGAGATTTCTTTGTTCCTCCACTTT.

This clonotype was recorded at least ten times. The chain joins TRBV4-3 to TRBJ1-1; D may be TRBD1 (6 bases). Germline V lookup: CDR1 LGHNA, CDR2 YSLEER. V lost 4 bases and J lost 3, with 15 bases in between. This CDR3 has 15 amino acids. CDR3 coding DNA: TGCGCCAGCAGCCCTTCCGACAGGATCCACACTGAAGCTTTCTTT. It codes for CASSPSDRIHTEAFF.

Only a few counts were recorded for this clonotype. V gene TRBV27 combines with J gene TRBJ1-3; no reliable D call. The germline CDR1 and CDR2 sequences are MNHEY and SMNVEV (reference sequence). The germline V and J ends were trimmed by 0 bases and 4 bases, with 7 bases remaining between them. CDR3 length: 14 residues. Written as DNA, the CDR3 is TGTGCCAGCAGTTTATCACCCTTCGGAAACACCATATATTTT. Translation gives CASSLSPFGNTIYF.

This clonotype has at least ten counts. The chain is built from TRBV10-3 and TRBJ2-1; 14 nucleotides agree with TRBD2. The J segment lost 2 bases and the V segment lost 7 bases, leaving 7 bases of the junction unmatched. The CDR3 loop spans 17 amino acids. CDR1 ENHRY and CDR2 SYGVKD come from the germline V gene. CDR3 protein: CAIKETSGRAPYNEQFF. For the CDR3, the DNA is TGTGCCATCAAAGAGACTAGCGGGAGGGCCCCCTACAATGAGCAGTTCTTC.

This clonotype has ten or more counts. The rearrangement uses TRBV18 and TRBJ1-5; a weak D match, TRBD1 (6 bases). V dropped 11 bases and J dropped 6 bases, with 17 bases sitting between them. The germline CDR1 and CDR2 sequences are KGHSH and LQKENI. The CDR3 sequence is 13 residues long. CDR3 protein: CASAGEEGQPQHF. CDR3 DNA sequence: TGTGCCTCGGCAGGGGAGGAGGGTCAGCCCCAGCATTTT. Full variable domain (remainder filled in from reference TRBV18 and TRBJ1-5): NAGVMQNPRHLVRRRGQEARLRCSPMKGHSHVYWYRQLPEEGLKFMVYLQKENIIDESGMPKERFSAEFPKEGPSILRIQQVVRGDSAAYFCASAGEEGQPQHFGDGTRLSIL.

This clonotype was observed many times. The genes are TRBV19 and TRBJ1-4; perhaps TRBD1 as D (5 bases). CDR3 length: 15 residues. V was pared by 3 bases and J by 8 bases, with 16 bases between. Germline V gives CDR1 LNHDA, CDR2 SQIVND (reference sequence). As DNA, the CDR3 is TGTGCCAGTAGTATCTCCGGGGCTCTGGAAGAAAAACTGTTTTTT. It yields the protein CASSISGALEEKLFF.

This clonotype was found many times. CDR3 in DNA: TGTGCCAGCAGCCAAGCCTGGGACACCTACGAGCAGTACTTC. Residues: CASSQAWDTYEQYF. The chain has TRBV4-2 and TRBJ2-7, with a tentative D call TRBD1 (6 bases). Trimming pared 1 base from V and 2 bases from J, leaving 9 bases between. Germline values: CDR1 LGHNA, CDR2 YNFKEQ. The CDR3 covers 14 residues.

There are many counts of this clonotype. The genes are TRBV4-1 and TRBJ1-2; D not certain. The CDR3 runs 13 residues. V was cut by 4 bases and J by 8 bases, with 14 bases left in between. Germline lookup yields CDR1 MGHRA and CDR2 YSYEKL. In DNA form, the CDR3 reads TGCGCCAGCAGCCCCGAACCTTCTTGGGGCTACACCTTC. Translation gives CASSPEPSWGYTF.

The rearrangement links TRBV9 to TRBJ2-1; 7 bases fit TRBD2. Germline values: CDR1 SGDLS, CDR2 YYNGEE. The V gene end was trimmed by 4 bases and the J gene end by 3 bases; junction bases not matched to a gene: 7. The CDR3 is 15 amino acids. CDR3 in DNA: TGTGCCAGCAGCCGGGAGGCTAGGGACTACAATGAGCAGTTCTTC. This sequence encodes CASSREARDYNEQFF.

There are many counts of this clonotype. The J gene is TRBJ2-1, the V gene TRBV20-1; D possibly matches TRBD1 or TRBD2 (5 bases each). Trimming left V 2 bases short and J 2 bases short, with 10 bases between. There are 14 residues in the CDR3. Germline CDR1 and CDR2: DFQATT and SNEGSKA (reference sequence). DNA of the CDR3: TGCAGTGCTAGATGGCCGGGACCCTACAATGAGCAGTTCTTC. Translation: CSARWPGPYNEQFF.

This clonotype was counted many times. This rearrangement joins TRBV7-9 to TRBJ2-3, with D perhaps TRBD2 (6 bases). This CDR3 region has 15 residues. Germline V lookup: CDR1 SEHNR, CDR2 FQNEAQ (reference sequence). The V gene lost 5 bases and the J gene lost 0 bases, with 12 bases spanning the gap. CDR3 protein: CASSPRTISTDTQYF. CDR3 bases: TGTGCCAGCAGCCCAAGGACTATCAGCACAGATACGCAGTATTTT.

This clonotype was found many times. The V gene is TRBV6-2 or TRBV6-3, the J gene TRBJ2-7, with D hard to call. This CDR3 is built from 16 residues. Per germline, CDR1 MNHEY and CDR2 SVGEGT. Trimming shortened V by 6 bases and J by 3 bases, and 21 bases separated the two germline ends. This CDR3 reads CASSTRPYQSLYEQYF. The CDR3 region has the DNA TGTGCCAGCAGCACCCGTCCATACCAATCACTCTACGAGCAGTACTTC.

Ten or more counts support this clonotype. The rearrangement links TRBV20-1 to TRBJ2-1; 8 bases line up with TRBD2. With 5 bases clipped from V and 5 bases from J, the junction kept 8 bases outside the gene matches. Germline CDR1 is DFQATT and CDR2 is SNEGSKA (reference sequence). This CDR3 is 14 amino acids long. CDR3 loop: CSAPGTSSHNEQFF. DNA of the CDR3: TGCAGTGCTCCCGGGACTAGTTCCCACAATGAGCAGTTCTTC.